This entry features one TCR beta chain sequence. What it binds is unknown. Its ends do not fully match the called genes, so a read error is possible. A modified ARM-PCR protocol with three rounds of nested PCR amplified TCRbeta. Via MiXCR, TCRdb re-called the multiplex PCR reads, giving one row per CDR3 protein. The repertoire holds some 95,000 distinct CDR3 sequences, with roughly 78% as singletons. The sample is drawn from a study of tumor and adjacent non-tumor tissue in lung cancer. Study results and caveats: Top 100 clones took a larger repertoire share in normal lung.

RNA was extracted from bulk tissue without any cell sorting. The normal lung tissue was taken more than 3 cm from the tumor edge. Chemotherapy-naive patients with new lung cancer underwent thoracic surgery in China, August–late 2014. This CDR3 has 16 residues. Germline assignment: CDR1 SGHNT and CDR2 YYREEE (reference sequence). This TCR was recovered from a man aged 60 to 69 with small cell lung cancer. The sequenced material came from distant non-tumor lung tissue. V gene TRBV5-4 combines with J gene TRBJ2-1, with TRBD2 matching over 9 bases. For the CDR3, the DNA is TGTGTCAGCAGCTTGGTTGGGCGGGAGGGCCCGGATCCGAAGTTCTTC. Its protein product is CVSSLVGREGPDPKFF. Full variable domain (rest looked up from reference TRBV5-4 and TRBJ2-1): ETGVTQSPTHLIKTRGQQVTLRCSSQSGHNTVSWYQQALGQGPQFIFQYYREEENGRGNFPPRFSGLQFPNYSSELNVNALELDDSALYLCVSSLVGREGPDPKFFGPGTRLTVL.